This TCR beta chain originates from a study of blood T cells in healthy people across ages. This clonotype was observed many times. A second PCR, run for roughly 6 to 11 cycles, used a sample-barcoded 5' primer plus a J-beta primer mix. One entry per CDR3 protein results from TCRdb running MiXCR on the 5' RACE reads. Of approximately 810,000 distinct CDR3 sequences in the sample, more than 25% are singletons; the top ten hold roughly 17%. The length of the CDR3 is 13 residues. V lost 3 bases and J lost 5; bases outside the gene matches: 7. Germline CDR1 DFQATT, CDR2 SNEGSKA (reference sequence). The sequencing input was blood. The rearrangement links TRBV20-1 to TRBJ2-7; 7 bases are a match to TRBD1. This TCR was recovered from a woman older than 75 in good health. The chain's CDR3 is CSASENRGDEQYF. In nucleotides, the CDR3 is TGCAGTGCTAGTGAGAACAGGGGTGACGAGCAGTACTTC.